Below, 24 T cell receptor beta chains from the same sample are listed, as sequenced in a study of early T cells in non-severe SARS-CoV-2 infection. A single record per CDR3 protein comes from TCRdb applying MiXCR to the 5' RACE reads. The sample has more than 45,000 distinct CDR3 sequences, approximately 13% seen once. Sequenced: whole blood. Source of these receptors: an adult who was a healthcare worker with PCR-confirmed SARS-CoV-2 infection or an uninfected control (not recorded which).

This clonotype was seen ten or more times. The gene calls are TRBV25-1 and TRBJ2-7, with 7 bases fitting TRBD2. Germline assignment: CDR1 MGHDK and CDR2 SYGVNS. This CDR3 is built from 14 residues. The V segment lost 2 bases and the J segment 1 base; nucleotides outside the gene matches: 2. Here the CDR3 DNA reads TGTGCCAGCAGTGAACTAGCGGCTTCCTACGAGCAGTACTTC. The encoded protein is CASSELAASYEQYF.

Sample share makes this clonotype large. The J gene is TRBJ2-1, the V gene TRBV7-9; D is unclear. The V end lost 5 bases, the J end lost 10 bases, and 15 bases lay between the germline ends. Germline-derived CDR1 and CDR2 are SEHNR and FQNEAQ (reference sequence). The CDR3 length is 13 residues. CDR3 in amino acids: CASSLEHLREQFF. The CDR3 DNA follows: TGTGCCAGCAGCCTAGAGCATCTCCGGGAGCAGTTCTTC.

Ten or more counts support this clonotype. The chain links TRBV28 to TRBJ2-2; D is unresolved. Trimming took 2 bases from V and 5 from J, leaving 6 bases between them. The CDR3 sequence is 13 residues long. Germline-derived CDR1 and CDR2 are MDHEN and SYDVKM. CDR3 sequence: CASSLGWTGELFF. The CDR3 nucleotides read TGTGCCAGCAGTTTAGGTTGGACCGGGGAGCTGTTTTTT.

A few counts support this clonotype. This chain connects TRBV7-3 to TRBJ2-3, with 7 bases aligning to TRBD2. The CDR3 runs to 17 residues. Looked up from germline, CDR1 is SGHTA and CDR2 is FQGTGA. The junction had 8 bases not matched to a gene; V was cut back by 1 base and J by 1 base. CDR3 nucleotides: TGTGCCAGCAGCTTAAGGACCGCGGGAGTGGGCACAGATACGCAGTATTTT. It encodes CASSLRTAGVGTDTQYF.

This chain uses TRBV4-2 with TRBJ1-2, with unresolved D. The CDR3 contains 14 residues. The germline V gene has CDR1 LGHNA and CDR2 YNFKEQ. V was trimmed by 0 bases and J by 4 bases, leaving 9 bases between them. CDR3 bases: TGTGCCAGCAGCCAAGATTTAGGGAGCTATGGCTACACCTTC. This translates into CASSQDLGSYGYTF.

The CDR3 nucleotides are TGTGCCAGCAACTCGGGACTAGCGGGTATAAATGAGCAGTTCTTC. This translates into CASNSGLAGINEQFF. The chain is built from TRBV28 and TRBJ2-1; 12 bases agree with TRBD2. The CDR3 sequence is 15 residues long. The V gene end was trimmed by 7 bases and the J gene end by 7 bases; junction bases not matched to a gene: 8. Germline V gene data show CDR1 as MDHEN and CDR2 as SYDVKM.

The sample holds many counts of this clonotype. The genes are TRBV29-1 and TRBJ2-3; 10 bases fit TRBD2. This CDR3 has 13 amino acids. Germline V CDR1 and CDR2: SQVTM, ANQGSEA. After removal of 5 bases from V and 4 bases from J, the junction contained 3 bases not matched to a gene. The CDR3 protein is CSVNLAGADTQYF. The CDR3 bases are TGCAGCGTTAATCTAGCGGGGGCAGATACGCAGTATTTT.

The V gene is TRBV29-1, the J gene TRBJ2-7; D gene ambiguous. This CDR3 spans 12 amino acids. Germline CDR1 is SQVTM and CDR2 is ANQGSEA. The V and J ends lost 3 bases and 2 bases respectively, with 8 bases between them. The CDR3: CSVEAGAYEQYF. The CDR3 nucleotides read TGCAGCGTTGAGGCAGGAGCCTACGAGCAGTACTTC.

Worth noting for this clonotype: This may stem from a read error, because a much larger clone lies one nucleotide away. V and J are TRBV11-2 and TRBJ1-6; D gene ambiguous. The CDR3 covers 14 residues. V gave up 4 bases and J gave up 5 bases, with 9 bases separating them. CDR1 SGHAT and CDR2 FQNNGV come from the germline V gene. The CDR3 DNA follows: TGTGCCAGCAGCTCTAACCCCGATAATTCACCCCTCCACTTT. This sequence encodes CASSSNPDNSPLHF.

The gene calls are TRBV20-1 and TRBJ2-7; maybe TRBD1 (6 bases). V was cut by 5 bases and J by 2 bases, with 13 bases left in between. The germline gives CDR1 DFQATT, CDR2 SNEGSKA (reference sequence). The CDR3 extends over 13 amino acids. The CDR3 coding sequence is TGCAGTGCTCACCGGACAGCGACCTACGAGCAGTACTTC. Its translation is CSAHRTATYEQYF.

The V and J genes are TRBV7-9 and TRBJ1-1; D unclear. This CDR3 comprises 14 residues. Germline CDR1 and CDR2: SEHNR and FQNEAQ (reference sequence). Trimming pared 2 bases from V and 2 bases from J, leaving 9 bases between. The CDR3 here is CASSLTHINTEAFF. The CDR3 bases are TGTGCCAGCAGCTTAACACATATAAACACTGAAGCTTTCTTT.

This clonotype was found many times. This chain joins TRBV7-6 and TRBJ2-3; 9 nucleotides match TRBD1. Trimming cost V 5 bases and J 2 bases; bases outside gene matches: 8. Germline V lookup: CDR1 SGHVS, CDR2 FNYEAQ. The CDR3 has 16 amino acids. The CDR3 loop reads CASSVQDRGYTDTQYF. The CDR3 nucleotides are TGTGCCAGCAGCGTGCAGGACAGGGGTTACACAGATACGCAGTATTTT.

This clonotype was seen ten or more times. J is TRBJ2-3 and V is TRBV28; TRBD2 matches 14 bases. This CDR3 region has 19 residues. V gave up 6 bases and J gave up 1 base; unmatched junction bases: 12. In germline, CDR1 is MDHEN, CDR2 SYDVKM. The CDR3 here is CASRGTSGRGPVGTDTQYF. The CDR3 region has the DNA TGTGCCAGCAGGGGGACTAGCGGGAGAGGCCCGGTCGGCACAGATACGCAGTATTTT.

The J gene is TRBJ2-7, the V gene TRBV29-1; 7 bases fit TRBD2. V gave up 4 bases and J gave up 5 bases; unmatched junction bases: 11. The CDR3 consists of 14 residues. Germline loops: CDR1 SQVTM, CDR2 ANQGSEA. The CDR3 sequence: CSVVGGRAVDEQYF. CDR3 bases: TGCAGCGTTGTCGGAGGGAGGGCCGTCGACGAGCAGTACTTC.

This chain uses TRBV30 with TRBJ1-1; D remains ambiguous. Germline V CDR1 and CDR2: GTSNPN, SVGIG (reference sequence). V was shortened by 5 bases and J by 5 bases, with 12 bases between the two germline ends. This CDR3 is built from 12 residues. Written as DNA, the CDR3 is TGTGCCTGGGAACGGGAGCGAACTGAAGCTTTCTTT. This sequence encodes CAWERERTEAFF.

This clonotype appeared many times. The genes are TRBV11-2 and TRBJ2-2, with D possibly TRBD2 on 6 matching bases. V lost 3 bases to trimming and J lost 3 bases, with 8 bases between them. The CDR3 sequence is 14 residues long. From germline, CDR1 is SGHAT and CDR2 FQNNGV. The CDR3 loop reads CASSLGGYTGELFF. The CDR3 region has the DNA TGTGCCAGCAGCTTGGGGGGATACACCGGGGAGCTGTTTTTT.

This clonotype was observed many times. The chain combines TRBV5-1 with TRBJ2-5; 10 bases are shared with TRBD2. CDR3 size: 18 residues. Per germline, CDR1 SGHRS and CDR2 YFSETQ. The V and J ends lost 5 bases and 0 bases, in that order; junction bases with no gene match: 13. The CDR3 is CASRPVVLAGAYQETQYF. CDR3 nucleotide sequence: TGCGCCAGCAGGCCGGTGGTGCTAGCGGGAGCTTACCAAGAGACCCAGTACTTC.

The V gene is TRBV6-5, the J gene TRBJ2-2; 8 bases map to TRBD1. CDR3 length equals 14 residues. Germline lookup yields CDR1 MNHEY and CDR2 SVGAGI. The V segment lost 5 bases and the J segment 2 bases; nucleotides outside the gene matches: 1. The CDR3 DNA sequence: TGTGCCAGCAGTGACAGGGGAAACACCGGGGAGCTGTTTTTT. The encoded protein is CASSDRGNTGELFF.

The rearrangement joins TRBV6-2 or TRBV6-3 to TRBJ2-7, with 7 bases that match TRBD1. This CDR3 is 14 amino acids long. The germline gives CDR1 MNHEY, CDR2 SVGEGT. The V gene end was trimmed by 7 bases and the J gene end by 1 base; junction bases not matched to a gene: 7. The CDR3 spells CASTPDRRSYEQYF. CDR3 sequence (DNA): TGTGCCAGCACCCCGGACAGGCGATCCTACGAGCAGTACTTC.

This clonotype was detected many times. The CDR3 DNA sequence: TGTGCCAGCTCGTCCGGGACTAGAAAGAACGAGCAGTACTTC. Translated, it gives CASSSGTRKNEQYF. The V call is TRBV18, the J call TRBJ2-7; 8 positions agree with TRBD2. The V gene end was trimmed by 6 bases and the J gene end by 5 bases; junction bases not matched to a gene: 9. Germline-derived CDR1 and CDR2 are KGHSH and LQKENI. The CDR3 loop spans 14 amino acids.

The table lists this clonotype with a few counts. The CDR3 here is CASSPITGANVLTF. The CDR3 DNA reads as TGTGCCAGCAGCCCGATCACGGGGGCCAACGTCCTGACTTTC. The J gene is TRBJ2-6, the V gene TRBV7-9, with D uncertain. V lost 5 bases and J lost 4, with 9 bases in between. Germline CDR1 and CDR2: SEHNR and FQNEAQ (reference sequence). The CDR3 is made up of 14 amino acids. Full variable domain (missing parts from reference TRBV7-9 and TRBJ2-6): DTGVSQNPRHKITKRGQNVTFRCDPISEHNRLYWYRQTLGQGPEFLTYFQNEAQLEKSRLLSDRFSAERPKGSFSTLEIQRTEQGDSAMYLCASSPITGANVLTFGAGSRLTVL.

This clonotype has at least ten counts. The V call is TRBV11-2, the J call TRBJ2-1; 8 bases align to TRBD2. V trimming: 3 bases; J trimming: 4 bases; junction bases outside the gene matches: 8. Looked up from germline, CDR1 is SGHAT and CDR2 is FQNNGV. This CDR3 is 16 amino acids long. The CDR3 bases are TGTGCCAGCAGCTTGACAGCGGGAGTGATATACAATGAGCAGTTCTTC. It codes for CASSLTAGVIYNEQFF.

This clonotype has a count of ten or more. This CDR3 reads CSATTFTGEINQPQHF. Here the CDR3 DNA reads TGCAGTGCCACCACGTTCACAGGGGAAATAAATCAGCCCCAGCATTTT. The genes are TRBV20-1 and TRBJ1-5, with 7 bases lining up with TRBD1. Germline V CDR1 and CDR2: DFQATT, SNEGSKA (reference sequence). The CDR3 extends over 16 amino acids. J lost 4 bases, V lost 6 bases, and 15 bases had no gene match.

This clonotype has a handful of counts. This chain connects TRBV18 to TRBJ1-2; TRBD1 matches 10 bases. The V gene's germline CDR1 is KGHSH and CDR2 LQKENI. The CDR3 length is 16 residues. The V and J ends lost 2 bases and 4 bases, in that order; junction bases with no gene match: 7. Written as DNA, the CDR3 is TGTGCCAGCTCACCAGACAGGGGGCTAGGTGGCTATGGCTACACCTTC. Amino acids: CASSPDRGLGGYGYTF.